This passage covers 3 T cell receptor beta chains from one sample sequenced in a study of T-cell memory formation after mild COVID-19. TCRdb re-called the 5' RACE reads through MiXCR, storing one row per CDR3 protein. This table has roughly 110,000 distinct CDR3 sequences, 13% to 15% appearing once. The sequencing input was PBMCs or a T cell subset sorted from them (not recorded which). All receptors come from a man aged 18 to 35 who had mild COVID-19 (a few samples of this study predate the infection). Cell type and time point are not known.

The chain is built from TRBV2 and TRBJ2-3; 7 nucleotides agree with TRBD1. V lost 6 bases to trimming and J lost 0 bases; unmatched junction nucleotides: 9. The CDR3 is 16 residues long. From germline, CDR1 is SNHLY and CDR2 FYNNEI. The CDR3 bases are TGTGCCAGCAGGACCCGGGGACAGCAAAGCACAGATACGCAGTATTTT. Translated: CASRTRGQQSTDTQYF.

The chain joins TRBV4-3 to TRBJ1-5, with D possibly TRBD1 on 6 matching bases. The CDR3 contains 17 residues. The V and J ends lost 0 bases and 7 bases respectively, with 19 bases between them. Germline values: CDR1 LGHNA, CDR2 YSLEER. The CDR3 nucleotides are TGCGCCAGCAGCCAAGATAGGGGGAATGGATTAGGACAGCCCCAGCATTTT. Translated, it gives CASSQDRGNGLGQPQHF.

The gene calls are TRBV6-5 and TRBJ2-1; D is perhaps TRBD2 (5 bases). V was shortened by 2 bases and J by 9 bases, with 14 bases between the two germline ends. CDR3 length: 14 residues. The V gene's germline CDR1 is MNHEY and CDR2 SVGAGI. CDR3: CASSYGPGNFEQFF. The CDR3 nucleotides are TGTGCCAGCAGTTACGGACCGGGAAACTTTGAGCAGTTCTTC.